Here is one T cell receptor beta chain with its context. It has no known antigen specificity. One base away there is no much larger clone; base qualities are not given. This sample is drawn from a study of CD8 T cells in Susac syndrome (dated by TCRdb to the late 2010s). As for the study more broadly: The study used repertoire sequencing to test whether antigen drove CD8+ T cell activation and differentiation in Susac syndrome. The research as a whole found: The study acknowledged that relatively few individuals were included in the TCR sequencing and HLA analysis.

CDR1 and CDR2 were assigned from the germline V gene as SGHTA and FQGNSA. Spanning cysteine to phenylalanine, the CDR3 consists of 14 amino acids. The sequence is cut down to CDR3 DNA, 42 bases in frame from base 1. At the junction V is shortened by 4 bases and J by 2 bases, with 11 bases in between. High-throughput TCR beta sequencing profiled peripheral blood CD8+ and CD4+ T cells from healthy donors, Susac syndrome patients and multiple sclerosis patients. Healthy donors were age- and sex-matched controls. Bulk CD8+ and CD4+ T cells were purified magnetically by negative isolation, whereas CD8+ TEMRA cells were enriched by FACS. Blood was drawn into EDTA tubes, processed within 24 hours, and PBMCs were isolated by density gradient centrifugation. PBMCs intended for TCR sequencing were cryopreserved in liquid nitrogen and thawed later in a water bath at 37 degrees C. Purity of sorted or isolated CD4+, CD8+ and CD8+ TEMRA cells was at least 90%.

RNA was extracted using the RNeasy kit, and roughly 0.45 to 1 ug of the RNA was reverse transcribed with random hexamers. TCR beta CDR3 regions were amplified with the immunoSEQ multiplex PCR assay covering 54 Vbeta and 13 Jbeta segments. To correct PCR amplification bias, a synthetic template baseline was used for both primer optimization and computational correction. For the original study's pipeline: Reads were assigned to V, D and J genes according to IMGT and analyzed in immunoSEQ Analyzer, with only productive sequences retained. To calculate clonality, Shannon entropy was normalized by log2 of the number of productive unique sequences and then subtracted from one. Public and private clones were assessed among the 100 most prevalent clones of each patient and control. Clones were defined as Susac-specific when absent from the healthy and MS cohorts, from fewer than 1,300 published viral clones and from other ImmuneACCESS disease sequences. TCRdb itself trimmed the public reads at Q25 with fastp, ran MiXCR and retained productive beta chains. Here each entry gathers all rows of one CDR3 protein and keeps the most common genes and DNA. These V and J calls derive from TCRdb rather than the authors' analysis. This sample has 100,000 to 150,000 distinct CDR3 sequences in its table, and nearly 95% of those were observed once. Of the sample, around 0.12% falls within the top ten clones.

This receptor chain uses TRBV7-2 and TRBJ1-1; a tentative D match to TRBD1 spans 5 bases. Input material: CD4+ T cells from PBMCs. The clonotype was recovered from a human donor in good health. For the CDR3, the sequence is CASSSWDGNTEAFF. DNA sequence: TGTGCCAGCAGCTCCTGGGACGGTAACACTGAAGCTTTCTTT.